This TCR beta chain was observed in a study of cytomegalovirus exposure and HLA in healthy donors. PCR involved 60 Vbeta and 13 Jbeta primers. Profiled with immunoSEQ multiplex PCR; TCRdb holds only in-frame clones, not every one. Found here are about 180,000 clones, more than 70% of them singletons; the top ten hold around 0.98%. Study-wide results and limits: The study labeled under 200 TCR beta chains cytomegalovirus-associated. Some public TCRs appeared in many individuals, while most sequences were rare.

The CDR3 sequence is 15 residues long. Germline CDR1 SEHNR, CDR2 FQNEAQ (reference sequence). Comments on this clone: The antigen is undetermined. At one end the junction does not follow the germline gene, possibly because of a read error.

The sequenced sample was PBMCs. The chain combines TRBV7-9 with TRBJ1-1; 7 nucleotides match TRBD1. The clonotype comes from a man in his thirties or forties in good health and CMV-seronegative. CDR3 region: CSSSHGDRVNTEAFF. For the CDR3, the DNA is TGTTCCAGCAGCCATGGAGACAGGGTGAACACTGAAGCTTTCTTT.